This T cell receptor beta chain stems from a study of cytomegalovirus exposure and HLA in healthy donors. Researchers ran the PCR with 60 Vbeta and 13 Jbeta primers. Data came from immunoSEQ multiplex PCR; TCRdb stores just in-frame clones and leaves some out. This table holds about 110,000 clones, roughly 76% found once. The source is a man aged 25 to 40 in good health and CMV-seropositive. Sequenced: PBMCs.

CDR3 protein: CASSGDRASNLHF. Written as DNA, the CDR3 is TGTGCCAGCAGTGGTGACAGGGCGAGTAACCTCCACTTT. V usage is TRBV2 and J usage is TRBJ1-6; TRBD1 aligns across 7 bases. Germline assignment: CDR1 SNHLY and CDR2 FYNNEI. The CDR3 spans 13 residues. V trimming: 4 bases; J trimming: 15 bases; junction bases outside the gene matches: 9.